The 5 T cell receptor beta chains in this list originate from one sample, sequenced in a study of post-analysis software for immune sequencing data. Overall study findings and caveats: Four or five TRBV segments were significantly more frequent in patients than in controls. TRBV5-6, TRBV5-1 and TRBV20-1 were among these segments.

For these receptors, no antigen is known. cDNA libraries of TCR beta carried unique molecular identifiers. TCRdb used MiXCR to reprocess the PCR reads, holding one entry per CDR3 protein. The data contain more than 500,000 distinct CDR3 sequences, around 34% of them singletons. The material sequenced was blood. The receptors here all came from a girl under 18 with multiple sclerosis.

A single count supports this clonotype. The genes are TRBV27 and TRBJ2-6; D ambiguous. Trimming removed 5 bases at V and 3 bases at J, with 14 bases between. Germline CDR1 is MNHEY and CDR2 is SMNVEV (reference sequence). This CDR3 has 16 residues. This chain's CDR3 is CASSLSSGFGANVLTF. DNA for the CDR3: TGTGCCAGCAGTCTCTCATCTGGGTTTGGGGCCAACGTCCTGACTTTC.

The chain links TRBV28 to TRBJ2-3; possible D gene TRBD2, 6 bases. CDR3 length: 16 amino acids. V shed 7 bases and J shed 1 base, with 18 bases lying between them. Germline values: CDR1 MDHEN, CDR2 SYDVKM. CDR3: CASTLGASSGTDTQYF. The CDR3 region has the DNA TGTGCCAGCACCCTAGGGGCCTCTAGCGGCACAGATACGCAGTATTTT.

The CDR3 sequence is CASSLRFQETQYF. CDR3 in DNA: TGTGCCAGCAGCTTACGATTCCAAGAGACCCAGTACTTC. The J gene is TRBJ2-5, the V gene TRBV11-2; D gene ambiguous. CDR1 and CDR2 (germline): SGHAT, FQNNGV. This CDR3 region has 13 residues. Deletions cut 2 bases from V and 1 base from J, with 5 bases between. Full variable domain (remainder filled in from reference TRBV11-2 and TRBJ2-5): EAGVAQSPRYKIIEKRQSVAFWCNPISGHATLYWYQQILGQGPKLLIQFQNNGVVDDSQLPKDRFSAERLKGVDSTLKIQPAKLEDSAVYLCASSLRFQETQYFGPGTRLLVL.

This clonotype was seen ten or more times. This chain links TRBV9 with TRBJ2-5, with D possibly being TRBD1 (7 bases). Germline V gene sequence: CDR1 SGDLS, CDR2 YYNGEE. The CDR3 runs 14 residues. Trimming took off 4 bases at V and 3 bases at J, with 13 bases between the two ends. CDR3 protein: CASSTQGGKETQYF. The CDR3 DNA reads TGTGCCAGCAGCACCCAGGGGGGAAAAGAGACCCAGTACTTC.

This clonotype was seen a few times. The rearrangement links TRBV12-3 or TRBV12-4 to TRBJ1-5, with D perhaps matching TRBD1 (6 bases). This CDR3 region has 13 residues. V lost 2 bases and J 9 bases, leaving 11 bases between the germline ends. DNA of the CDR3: TGTGCCAGCAGTTTAAGCGTCAGGGGGCCCCAGCATTTT. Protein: CASSLSVRGPQHF.